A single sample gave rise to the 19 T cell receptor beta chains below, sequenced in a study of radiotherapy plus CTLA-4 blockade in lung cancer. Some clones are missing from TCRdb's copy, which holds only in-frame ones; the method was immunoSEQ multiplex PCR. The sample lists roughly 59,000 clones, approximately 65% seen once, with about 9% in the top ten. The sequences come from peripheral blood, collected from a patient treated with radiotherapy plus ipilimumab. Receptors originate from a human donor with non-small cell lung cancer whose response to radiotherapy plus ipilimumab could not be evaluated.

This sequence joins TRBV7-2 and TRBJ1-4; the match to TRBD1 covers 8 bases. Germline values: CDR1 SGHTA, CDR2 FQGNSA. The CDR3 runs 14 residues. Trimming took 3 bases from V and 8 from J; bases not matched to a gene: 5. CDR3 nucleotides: TGTGCCAGCAGCTTTAGGACAGGGAACGAAAAACTGTTTTTT. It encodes CASSFRTGNEKLFF.

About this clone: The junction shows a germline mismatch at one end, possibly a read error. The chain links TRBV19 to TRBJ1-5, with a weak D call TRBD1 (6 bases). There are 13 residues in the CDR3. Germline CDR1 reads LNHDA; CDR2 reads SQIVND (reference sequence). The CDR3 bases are TGTGCCGGTAGTCAGGGGCTACATCAGCCCCAGCATTTT. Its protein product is CAGSQGLHQPQHF.

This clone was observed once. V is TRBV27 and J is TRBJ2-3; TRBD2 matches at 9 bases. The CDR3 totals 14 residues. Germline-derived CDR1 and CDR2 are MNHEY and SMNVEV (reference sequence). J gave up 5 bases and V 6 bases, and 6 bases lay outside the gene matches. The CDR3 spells CASSQAGGVDTQYF. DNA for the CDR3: TGTGCCAGCAGCCAAGCGGGAGGTGTAGATACGCAGTATTTT.

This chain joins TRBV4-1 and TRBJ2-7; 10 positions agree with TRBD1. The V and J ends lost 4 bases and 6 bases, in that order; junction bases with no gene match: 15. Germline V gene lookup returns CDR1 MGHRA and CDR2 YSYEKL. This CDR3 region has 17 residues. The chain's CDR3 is CASSRRDRGFNSGEQYF. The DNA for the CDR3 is TGCGCCAGCAGCCGCCGGGACAGGGGTTTTAATTCTGGCGAGCAGTACTTC.

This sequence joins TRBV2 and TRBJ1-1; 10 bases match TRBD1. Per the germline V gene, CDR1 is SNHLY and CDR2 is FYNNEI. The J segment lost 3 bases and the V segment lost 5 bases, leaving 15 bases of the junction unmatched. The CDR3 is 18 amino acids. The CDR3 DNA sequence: TGTGCCAGCAGTCCAGGACAGGGGGGCGTCTGGGGGGACACTGAAGCTTTCTTT. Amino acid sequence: CASSPGQGGVWGDTEAFF.

Here the CDR3 reads CASSYRDLNTEAFF. In nucleotides, the CDR3 is TGTGCCAGCAGCTACCGGGATCTGAACACTGAAGCTTTCTTT. J is TRBJ1-1 and V is TRBV7-8; D call uncertain. The V end lost 4 bases, the J end lost 0 bases, and 9 bases lay between the germline ends. Germline CDR1 reads SGHVS; CDR2 reads FQNEAQ. The CDR3 extends over 14 amino acids.

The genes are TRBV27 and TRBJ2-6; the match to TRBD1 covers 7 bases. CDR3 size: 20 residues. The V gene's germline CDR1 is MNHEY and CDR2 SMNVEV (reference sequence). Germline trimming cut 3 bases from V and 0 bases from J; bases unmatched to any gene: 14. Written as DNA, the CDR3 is TGTGCCAGCAGTTTTTCAGTTCCGGGACAGACCTACTCTGGGGCCAACGTCCTGACTTTC. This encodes CASSFSVPGQTYSGANVLTF.

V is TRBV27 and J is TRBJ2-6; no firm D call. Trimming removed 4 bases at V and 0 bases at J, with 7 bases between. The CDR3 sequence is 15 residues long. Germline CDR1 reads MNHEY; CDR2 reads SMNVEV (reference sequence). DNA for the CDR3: TGTGCCAGCAGTTCCGTAAACTCTGGGGCCAACGTCCTGACTTTC. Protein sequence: CASSSVNSGANVLTF. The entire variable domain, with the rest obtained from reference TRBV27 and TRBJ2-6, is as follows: EAQVTQNPRYLITVTGKKLTVTCSQNMNHEYMSWYRQDPGLGLRQIYYSMNVEVTDKGDVPEGYKVSRKEKRNFPLILESPSPNQTSLYFCASSSVNSGANVLTFGAGSRLTVL.

CDR3 sequence: CASSSDRSDEQFF. The CDR3 DNA sequence: TGTGCCAGCAGTTCGGACAGGAGCGATGAGCAGTTCTTC. V is TRBV5-6 and J is TRBJ2-1, with 7 bases lining up with TRBD1. J lost 8 bases, V lost 5 bases, and 7 bases had no gene match. The CDR3 is made up of 13 amino acids. Germline V lookup: CDR1 SGHDT, CDR2 YYEEEE.

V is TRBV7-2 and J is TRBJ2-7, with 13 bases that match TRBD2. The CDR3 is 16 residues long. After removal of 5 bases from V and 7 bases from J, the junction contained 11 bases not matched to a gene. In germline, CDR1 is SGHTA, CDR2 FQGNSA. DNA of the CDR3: TGTGCCAGCAGCCCAAGGACTAGCGGGAGCCTGAGGGAGCAGTACTTC. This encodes CASSPRTSGSLREQYF.

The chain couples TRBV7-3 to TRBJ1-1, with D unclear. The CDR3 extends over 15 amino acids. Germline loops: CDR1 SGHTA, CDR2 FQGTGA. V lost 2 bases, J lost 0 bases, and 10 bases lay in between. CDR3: CASSLGSGMNTEAFF. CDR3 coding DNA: TGTGCCAGCAGCTTAGGGTCGGGGATGAACACTGAAGCTTTCTTT.

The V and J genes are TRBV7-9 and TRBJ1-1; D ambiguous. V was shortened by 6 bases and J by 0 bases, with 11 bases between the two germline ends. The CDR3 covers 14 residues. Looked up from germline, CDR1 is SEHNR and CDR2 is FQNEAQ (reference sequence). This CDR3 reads CASSVSGMNTEAFF. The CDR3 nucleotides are TGTGCCAGCAGTGTCTCAGGCATGAACACTGAAGCTTTCTTT.

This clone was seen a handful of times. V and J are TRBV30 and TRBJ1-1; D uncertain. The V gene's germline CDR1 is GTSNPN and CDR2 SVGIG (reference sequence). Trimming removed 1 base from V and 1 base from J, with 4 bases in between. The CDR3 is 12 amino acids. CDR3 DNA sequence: TGTGCCTGGAGTGACAGGAACACTGAAGCTTTCTTT. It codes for CAWSDRNTEAFF. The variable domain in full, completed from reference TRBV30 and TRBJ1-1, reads SQTIHQWPATLVQPVGSPLSLECTVEGTSNPNLYWYRQAAGRGLQLLFYSVGIGQISSEVPQNLSASRPQDRQFILSSKKLLLSDSGFYLCAWSDRNTEAFFGQGTRLTVV.

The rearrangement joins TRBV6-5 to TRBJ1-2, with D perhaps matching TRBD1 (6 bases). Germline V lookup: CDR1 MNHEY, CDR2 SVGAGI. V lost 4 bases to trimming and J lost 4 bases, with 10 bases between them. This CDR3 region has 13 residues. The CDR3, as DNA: TGTGCCAGCAGTTCCGGACAGTTCTATGGCTACACCTTC. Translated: CASSSGQFYGYTF.

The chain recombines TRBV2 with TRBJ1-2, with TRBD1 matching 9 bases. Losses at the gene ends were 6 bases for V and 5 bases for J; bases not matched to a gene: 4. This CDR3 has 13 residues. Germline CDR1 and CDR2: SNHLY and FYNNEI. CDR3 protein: CASSVTGGYGYTF. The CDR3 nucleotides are TGTGCCAGCAGCGTGACAGGGGGATATGGCTACACCTTC.

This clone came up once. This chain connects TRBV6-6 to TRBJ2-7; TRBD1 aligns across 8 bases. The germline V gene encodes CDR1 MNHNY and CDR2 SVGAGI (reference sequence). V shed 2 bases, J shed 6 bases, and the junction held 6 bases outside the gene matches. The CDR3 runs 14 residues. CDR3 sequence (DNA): TGTGCCAGCAGTTACGTTCCAGGGGGCGCCGAGCAGTACTTC. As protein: CASSYVPGGAEQYF.

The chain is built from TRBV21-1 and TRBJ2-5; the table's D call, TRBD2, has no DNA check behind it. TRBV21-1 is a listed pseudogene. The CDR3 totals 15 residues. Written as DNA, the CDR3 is TGTGCCAGCAGCAACGAGAGACTATCCCAAGAGACCCAGTACTTC. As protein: CASSNERLSQETQYF.

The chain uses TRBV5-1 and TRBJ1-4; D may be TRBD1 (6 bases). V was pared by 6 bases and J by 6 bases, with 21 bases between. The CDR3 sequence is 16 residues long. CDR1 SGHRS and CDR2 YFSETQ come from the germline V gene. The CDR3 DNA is TGCGCCAGCACCCAGGACGAGTCGGGACAACATGAAAAACTGTTTTTT. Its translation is CASTQDESGQHEKLFF.

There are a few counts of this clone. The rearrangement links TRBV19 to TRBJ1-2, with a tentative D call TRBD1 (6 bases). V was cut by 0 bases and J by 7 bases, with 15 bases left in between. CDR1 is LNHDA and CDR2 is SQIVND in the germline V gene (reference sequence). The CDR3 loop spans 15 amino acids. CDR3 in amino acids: CASSIEGNRDLGYTF. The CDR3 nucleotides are TGTGCCAGTAGTATAGAAGGGAACAGGGACCTTGGCTACACCTTC.